This TCR beta chain was recorded in a study of T cell changes during pregnancy in multiple sclerosis. CDR3 size: 14 residues. V was shortened by 4 bases and J by 3 bases, with 10 bases between the two germline ends. CDR1 is SGDLS, CDR2 YYNGEE, per germline. Profiled with immunoSEQ multiplex PCR; TCRdb holds only in-frame clones, not every one. The data hold around 100,000 clones, with approximately 90% observed a single time. This TCR came from a female donor in good health, enrolled as a control in a pregnancy study. Sample: peripheral blood, taken in the second trimester of pregnancy. J is TRBJ2-2 and V is TRBV9; D is unclear. The chain's CDR3 is CASSPRSYTGELFF. In DNA form, the CDR3 reads TGTGCCAGCAGCCCCAGGTCCTACACCGGGGAGCTGTTTTTT.